This passage covers 28 T cell receptor beta chains from one sample sequenced in a study of Ad26.COV2.S vaccination and SARS-CoV-2 variants. Produced via immunoSEQ multiplex PCR; TCRdb's table is partial and in-frame only. Of around 400,000 clones listed, more than 80% are singletons. Treatment defined: roughly 18 received Ad26.COV2.S at low or high dose, single or two shots; 5 received placebo; per-sample allocation not given. Sampling was performed 63 days after the first vaccine or placebo injection. The sample was peripheral blood, taken in a trial of Ad26.COV2.S vaccine versus placebo. The receptors shown here come from a person aged 18-65 years who received the Ad26.COV2.S COVID-19 vaccine or a placebo.

This clone came up a few times. The chain recombines TRBV11-3 with TRBJ1-1; 7 bases map to TRBD1. The CDR3 contains 14 residues. With V trimmed by 3 bases and J by 6 bases, 7 bases remained unmatched. Germline CDR1 and CDR2: SGHNT and YENEEA. CDR3 sequence reads: CASSFGGQDAEAFF. As DNA, the CDR3 is TGTGCCAGCAGCTTCGGAGGACAGGATGCTGAAGCTTTCTTT.

The rearrangement uses TRBV7-2 and TRBJ2-3; D unclear. V lost 3 bases to trimming and J lost 4 bases, with 14 bases between them. Germline-derived CDR1 and CDR2 are SGHTA and FQGNSA. The CDR3 runs 15 residues. The CDR3 sequence is CASSFYWGASDTQYF. The CDR3 coding sequence is TGTGCCAGCAGCTTCTACTGGGGTGCGTCAGATACGCAGTATTTT. Based on the CDR3 plus reference TRBV7-2 and TRBJ2-3, the full variable domain is GAGVSQSPSNKVTEKGKDVELRCDPISGHTALYWYRQSLGQGLEFLIYFQGNSAPDKSGLPSDRFSAERTGGSVSTLTIQRTQQEDSAVYLCASSFYWGASDTQYFGPGTRLTVL.

The chain has TRBV24-1 and TRBJ2-3; D not resolved. Trimming took 2 bases from V and 4 from J, leaving 15 bases between them. The CDR3 spans 16 residues. Germline V CDR1 and CDR2: KGHDR, SFDVKD. This CDR3 reads CATSDSHAFSADTQYF. The CDR3 region has the DNA TGTGCCACCAGTGATTCCCATGCATTTTCGGCAGATACGCAGTATTTT.

The CDR3 DNA is TGTGCCAGCAAGGCTAGCGGGACCGGCGAGCAGTACTTC. This translates into CASKASGTGEQYF. The chain joins TRBV27 to TRBJ2-7; 9 bases match TRBD2. This CDR3 contains 13 residues. CDR1 is MNHEY and CDR2 is SMNVEV in the germline V gene (reference sequence). J lost 6 bases, V lost 7 bases, and 7 bases had no gene match.

CDR3 sequence reads: CASSVGQGEGETQYF. The CDR3 nucleotides read TGTGCCAGCAGTGTGGGACAGGGGGAAGGAGAGACCCAGTACTTC. The V and J genes are TRBV25-1 and TRBJ2-5, with 11 bases matching TRBD1. The CDR3 consists of 15 residues. Germline lookup yields CDR1 MGHDK and CDR2 SYGVNS. V shed 4 bases and J 4 bases; nucleotides not matched to a gene: 5.

The chain joins TRBV30 to TRBJ1-1; the D is unclear. The germline gives CDR1 GTSNPN, CDR2 SVGIG (reference sequence). The CDR3 runs 14 residues. V was cut by 2 bases and J by 1 base, with 11 bases left in between. The CDR3 loop reads CAWSLGGRNTEAFF. The CDR3 coding sequence is TGTGCCTGGAGTTTAGGAGGAAGGAACACTGAAGCTTTCTTT.

The gene calls are TRBV5-8 and TRBJ2-1; TRBD1 might be the D (5 bases). Germline V gene lookup returns CDR1 SGHTS and CDR2 YDEGEE. The CDR3 has 13 amino acids. The V and J ends lost 2 bases and 6 bases respectively, with 9 bases between them. Here the CDR3 DNA reads TGTGCCAGCAGCTTTAGGGGTAGCAATGAGCAGTTCTTC. This translates into CASSFRGSNEQFF.

The rearrangement joins TRBV5-1 to TRBJ2-6; D perhaps matches TRBD2 (6 bases). The CDR3 has 18 residues. Germline CDR1 is SGHRS and CDR2 is YFSETQ. V dropped 2 bases and J dropped 0 bases, with 15 bases sitting between them. The CDR3 DNA follows: TGCGCCAGCAGCTTTGGGACTTCCATTGGCTCTGGGGCCAACGTCCTGACTTTC. Protein product: CASSFGTSIGSGANVLTF.

The V and J genes are TRBV5-1 and TRBJ2-7; 7 bases line up with TRBD2. V gave up 4 bases and J gave up 6 bases; unmatched junction bases: 10. CDR3 length equals 14 residues. Germline values: CDR1 SGHRS, CDR2 YFSETQ. CDR3 in amino acids: CASSPGAGLGEQYF. For the CDR3, the DNA is TGCGCCAGCAGCCCCGGAGCGGGATTAGGCGAGCAGTACTTC.

V gene TRBV30 combines with J gene TRBJ1-5; perhaps TRBD1 as D (5 bases). V was trimmed by 1 base and J by 6 bases, leaving 13 bases between them. This CDR3 has 14 residues. The germline gives CDR1 GTSNPN, CDR2 SVGIG (reference sequence). CDR3 nucleotide sequence: TGTGCCTGGAGTGCCGGACGAGGGGCTCAGCCCCAGCATTTT. As protein: CAWSAGRGAQPQHF.

The rearrangement links TRBV3-1 (or the pseudogene TRBV3-2) to TRBJ1-2, with D uncertain. CDR1 LGHDT and CDR2 YNNKEL come from the germline V gene (reference sequence). The V end was cut by 4 bases, the J end by 6 bases, with 9 bases between. The CDR3 length is 12 residues. The CDR3 loop is CASSPGVDGYTF. Here the CDR3 DNA reads TGTGCCAGCAGCCCCGGAGTGGATGGCTACACCTTC.

This clone was counted a single time. The chain is built from TRBV9 and TRBJ2-1, with no clear D. The CDR3 sequence is 15 residues long. Trimming left V 0 bases short and J 7 bases short, with 14 bases between. Per the germline V gene, CDR1 is SGDLS and CDR2 is YYNGEE. CDR3 DNA sequence: TGTGCCAGCAGCGTAGGGGCCGGCAGTGCGAATGAGCAGTTCTTC. Translated, it gives CASSVGAGSANEQFF.

The chain uses TRBV15 and TRBJ2-3; no reliable D call. The CDR3 contains 13 residues. Deletions cut 8 bases from V and 0 bases from J, with 9 bases between. Germline CDR1 LNHNV, CDR2 YYDKDF (reference sequence). The CDR3 protein is CATRSGSTDTQYF. CDR3 DNA sequence: TGTGCCACCCGATCCGGGAGCACAGATACGCAGTATTTT.

J is TRBJ2-7 and V is TRBV7-2; TRBD1 matches at 8 bases. The CDR3 is 14 residues long. V lost 4 bases to trimming and J lost 5 bases; unmatched junction nucleotides: 7. In germline, CDR1 is SGHTA, CDR2 FQGNSA. The CDR3 region is CASSSQGASHEQYF. DNA of the CDR3: TGTGCCAGCAGCTCCCAGGGGGCTAGTCACGAGCAGTACTTC.

V usage is TRBV7-9 and J usage is TRBJ2-7; TRBD2 is a possible D gene (5 bases). The germline V and J ends were trimmed by 3 bases and 1 base, with 7 bases remaining between them. The CDR3 is made up of 13 amino acids. In germline, CDR1 is SEHNR, CDR2 FQNEAQ (reference sequence). In DNA form, the CDR3 reads TGTGCCAGCAGCTTCCGGGATTCCTACGAGCAGTACTTC. It yields the protein CASSFRDSYEQYF. The variable domain in full, with the rest retrieved from reference TRBV7-9 and TRBJ2-7, is DTGVSQNPRHKITKRGQNVTFRCDPISEHNRLYWYRQTLGQGPEFLTYFQNEAQLEKSRLLSDRFSAERPKGSFSTLEIQRTEQGDSAMYLCASSFRDSYEQYFGPGTRLTVT.

This rearrangement joins TRBV2 to TRBJ1-5; TRBD1 might be the D (5 bases). The CDR3 contains 13 residues. Germline CDR1 reads SNHLY; CDR2 reads FYNNEI. Trimming took off 3 bases at V and 7 bases at J, with 10 bases between the two ends. The CDR3 protein is CASSEVRGQPQHF. For the CDR3, the DNA is TGTGCCAGCAGTGAGGTCCGGGGCCAGCCCCAGCATTTT.

The chain carries TRBV6-2 or TRBV6-3 and TRBJ2-3; 14 nucleotides align to TRBD2. V shed 4 bases, J shed 7 bases, and the junction held 7 bases outside the gene matches. Germline assignment: CDR1 MNHEY and CDR2 SVGEGT. There are 16 residues in the CDR3. The DNA of the CDR3 is TGTGCCAGCAGTTCTCGACTAGCGGGAGGGCCTCATACGCAGTATTTT. It translates to CASSSRLAGGPHTQYF.

The chain employs TRBV4-3 and TRBJ2-1; D possibly corresponds to TRBD2 (6 bases). Germline V gives CDR1 LGHNA, CDR2 YSLEER. The CDR3 spans 17 residues. The V end was cut by 0 bases, the J end by 8 bases, with 20 bases between. The CDR3 is CASSQDFGLVSGHEQFF. DNA of the CDR3: TGCGCCAGCAGCCAAGATTTCGGTTTAGTAAGCGGGCATGAGCAGTTCTTC.

The CDR3 reads CASSQKDNYEQYF. CDR3 coding DNA: TGCGCCAGCAGCCAAAAGGACAACTACGAGCAGTACTTC. This chain joins TRBV4-1 and TRBJ2-7; D may be TRBD1 (5 bases). The V and J ends lost 2 bases and 3 bases respectively, with 8 bases between them. Germline CDR1 and CDR2: MGHRA and YSYEKL. The CDR3 is 13 residues long.

Only one count was recorded for this clone. V gene TRBV5-5 combines with J gene TRBJ2-1; TRBD2 matches 9 bases. The CDR3 is made up of 14 amino acids. With V trimmed by 0 bases and J by 8 bases, 3 bases remained unmatched. Germline CDR1 and CDR2: SGHKS and YYEKEE (reference sequence). CDR3 protein: CASSLGSGSHEQFF. CDR3 in DNA: TGTGCCAGCAGCTTGGGTAGCGGGAGCCATGAGCAGTTCTTC. The whole variable domain, filled in from reference TRBV5-5 and TRBJ2-1, reads DAGVTQSPTHLIKTRGQQVTLRCSPISGHKSVSWYQQVLGQGPQFIFQYYEKEERGRGNFPDRFSARQFPNYSSELNVNALLLGDSALYLCASSLGSGSHEQFFGPGTRLTVL.

The chain combines TRBV19 with TRBJ1-4; D is perhaps TRBD1 (6 bases). The CDR3 runs to 14 residues. CDR1 and CDR2 (germline): LNHDA, SQIVND (reference sequence). Trimming left V 7 bases short and J 7 bases short, with 16 bases between. CDR3 region: CASTLGGAGEKLFF. CDR3 sequence (DNA): TGTGCCAGTACCCTGGGGGGGGCCGGTGAAAAACTGTTTTTT.

The chain recombines TRBV15 with TRBJ2-7; tentatively, D is TRBD1 or TRBD2 (5 bases each). Germline-derived CDR1 and CDR2 are LNHNV and YYDKDF (reference sequence). The CDR3 extends over 17 amino acids. V was clipped by 0 bases and J by 2 bases, with 17 bases between them. The CDR3 DNA reads TGTGCCACCAGCAGAGATGAGGGGCCAGGGTCACCCTACGAGCAGTACTTC. It yields the protein CATSRDEGPGSPYEQYF.

The V gene is TRBV10-1, the J gene TRBJ2-1; 9 bases align to TRBD2. This CDR3 is built from 15 residues. From germline, CDR1 is WNHNN and CDR2 SYGVQD (reference sequence). Trimming cost V 0 bases and J 7 bases; bases outside gene matches: 4. The CDR3: CASSESAGGPNEQFF. The DNA of the CDR3 is TGCGCCAGCAGTGAGTCGGCGGGAGGGCCAAATGAGCAGTTCTTC.

Note on this clone: This CDR3 is also generated by other DNA sequences in the sample. CDR3 sequence (DNA): TGCGCCAGCAGCTTGGTGTCGGGAGCGTACGAGCAGTACTTC. Protein sequence: CASSLVSGAYEQYF. The genes are TRBV5-1 and TRBJ2-7, with D perhaps matching TRBD2 (6 bases). Per the germline V gene, CDR1 is SGHRS and CDR2 is YFSETQ. The CDR3 runs 14 residues. V lost 0 bases and J lost 4, with 11 bases in between.

V usage is TRBV7-3 and J usage is TRBJ2-7, with TRBD2 matching over 9 bases. V gave up 5 bases and J gave up 5 bases; unmatched junction bases: 16. The germline CDR1 and CDR2 sequences are SGHTA and FQGTGA. This CDR3 has 17 amino acids. In nucleotides, the CDR3 is TGTGCCAGCAGCCTCCCGGGACTAGCCGCGCGAGTCCACGAGCAGTACTTC. Its protein product is CASSLPGLAARVHEQYF.

CDR3 nucleotide sequence: TGTGCCACCAGCCCGACTAGCGGGAGGTACAATGAGCAGTTCTTC. Translation gives CATSPTSGRYNEQFF. The rearrangement joins TRBV15 to TRBJ2-1, with TRBD2 matching over 13 bases. This CDR3 is 15 amino acids long. V lost 5 bases and J lost 4; bases outside the gene matches: 2. The germline gives CDR1 LNHNV, CDR2 YYDKDF (reference sequence).

V usage is TRBV5-1 and J usage is TRBJ1-1; possible D gene TRBD1, 6 bases. Germline CDR1 SGHRS, CDR2 YFSETQ. CDR3 length: 13 residues. The ends were cut back, 4 bases at V and 5 bases at J, with 12 bases in the middle. CDR3 sequence reads: CASSQGRGTEAFF. The CDR3 bases are TGCGCCAGCAGCCAGGGGAGAGGGACTGAAGCTTTCTTT.

The chain uses TRBV6-5 and TRBJ2-7; possible D gene TRBD1, 6 bases. Germline assignment: CDR1 MNHEY and CDR2 SVGAGI. This CDR3 comprises 12 residues. V lost 7 bases, J lost 7 bases, and 14 bases lay in between. The CDR3 DNA sequence: TGTGCCAGCAACCATGGGGGCGGGGAGCAGTACTTC. The encoded protein is CASNHGGGEQYF.